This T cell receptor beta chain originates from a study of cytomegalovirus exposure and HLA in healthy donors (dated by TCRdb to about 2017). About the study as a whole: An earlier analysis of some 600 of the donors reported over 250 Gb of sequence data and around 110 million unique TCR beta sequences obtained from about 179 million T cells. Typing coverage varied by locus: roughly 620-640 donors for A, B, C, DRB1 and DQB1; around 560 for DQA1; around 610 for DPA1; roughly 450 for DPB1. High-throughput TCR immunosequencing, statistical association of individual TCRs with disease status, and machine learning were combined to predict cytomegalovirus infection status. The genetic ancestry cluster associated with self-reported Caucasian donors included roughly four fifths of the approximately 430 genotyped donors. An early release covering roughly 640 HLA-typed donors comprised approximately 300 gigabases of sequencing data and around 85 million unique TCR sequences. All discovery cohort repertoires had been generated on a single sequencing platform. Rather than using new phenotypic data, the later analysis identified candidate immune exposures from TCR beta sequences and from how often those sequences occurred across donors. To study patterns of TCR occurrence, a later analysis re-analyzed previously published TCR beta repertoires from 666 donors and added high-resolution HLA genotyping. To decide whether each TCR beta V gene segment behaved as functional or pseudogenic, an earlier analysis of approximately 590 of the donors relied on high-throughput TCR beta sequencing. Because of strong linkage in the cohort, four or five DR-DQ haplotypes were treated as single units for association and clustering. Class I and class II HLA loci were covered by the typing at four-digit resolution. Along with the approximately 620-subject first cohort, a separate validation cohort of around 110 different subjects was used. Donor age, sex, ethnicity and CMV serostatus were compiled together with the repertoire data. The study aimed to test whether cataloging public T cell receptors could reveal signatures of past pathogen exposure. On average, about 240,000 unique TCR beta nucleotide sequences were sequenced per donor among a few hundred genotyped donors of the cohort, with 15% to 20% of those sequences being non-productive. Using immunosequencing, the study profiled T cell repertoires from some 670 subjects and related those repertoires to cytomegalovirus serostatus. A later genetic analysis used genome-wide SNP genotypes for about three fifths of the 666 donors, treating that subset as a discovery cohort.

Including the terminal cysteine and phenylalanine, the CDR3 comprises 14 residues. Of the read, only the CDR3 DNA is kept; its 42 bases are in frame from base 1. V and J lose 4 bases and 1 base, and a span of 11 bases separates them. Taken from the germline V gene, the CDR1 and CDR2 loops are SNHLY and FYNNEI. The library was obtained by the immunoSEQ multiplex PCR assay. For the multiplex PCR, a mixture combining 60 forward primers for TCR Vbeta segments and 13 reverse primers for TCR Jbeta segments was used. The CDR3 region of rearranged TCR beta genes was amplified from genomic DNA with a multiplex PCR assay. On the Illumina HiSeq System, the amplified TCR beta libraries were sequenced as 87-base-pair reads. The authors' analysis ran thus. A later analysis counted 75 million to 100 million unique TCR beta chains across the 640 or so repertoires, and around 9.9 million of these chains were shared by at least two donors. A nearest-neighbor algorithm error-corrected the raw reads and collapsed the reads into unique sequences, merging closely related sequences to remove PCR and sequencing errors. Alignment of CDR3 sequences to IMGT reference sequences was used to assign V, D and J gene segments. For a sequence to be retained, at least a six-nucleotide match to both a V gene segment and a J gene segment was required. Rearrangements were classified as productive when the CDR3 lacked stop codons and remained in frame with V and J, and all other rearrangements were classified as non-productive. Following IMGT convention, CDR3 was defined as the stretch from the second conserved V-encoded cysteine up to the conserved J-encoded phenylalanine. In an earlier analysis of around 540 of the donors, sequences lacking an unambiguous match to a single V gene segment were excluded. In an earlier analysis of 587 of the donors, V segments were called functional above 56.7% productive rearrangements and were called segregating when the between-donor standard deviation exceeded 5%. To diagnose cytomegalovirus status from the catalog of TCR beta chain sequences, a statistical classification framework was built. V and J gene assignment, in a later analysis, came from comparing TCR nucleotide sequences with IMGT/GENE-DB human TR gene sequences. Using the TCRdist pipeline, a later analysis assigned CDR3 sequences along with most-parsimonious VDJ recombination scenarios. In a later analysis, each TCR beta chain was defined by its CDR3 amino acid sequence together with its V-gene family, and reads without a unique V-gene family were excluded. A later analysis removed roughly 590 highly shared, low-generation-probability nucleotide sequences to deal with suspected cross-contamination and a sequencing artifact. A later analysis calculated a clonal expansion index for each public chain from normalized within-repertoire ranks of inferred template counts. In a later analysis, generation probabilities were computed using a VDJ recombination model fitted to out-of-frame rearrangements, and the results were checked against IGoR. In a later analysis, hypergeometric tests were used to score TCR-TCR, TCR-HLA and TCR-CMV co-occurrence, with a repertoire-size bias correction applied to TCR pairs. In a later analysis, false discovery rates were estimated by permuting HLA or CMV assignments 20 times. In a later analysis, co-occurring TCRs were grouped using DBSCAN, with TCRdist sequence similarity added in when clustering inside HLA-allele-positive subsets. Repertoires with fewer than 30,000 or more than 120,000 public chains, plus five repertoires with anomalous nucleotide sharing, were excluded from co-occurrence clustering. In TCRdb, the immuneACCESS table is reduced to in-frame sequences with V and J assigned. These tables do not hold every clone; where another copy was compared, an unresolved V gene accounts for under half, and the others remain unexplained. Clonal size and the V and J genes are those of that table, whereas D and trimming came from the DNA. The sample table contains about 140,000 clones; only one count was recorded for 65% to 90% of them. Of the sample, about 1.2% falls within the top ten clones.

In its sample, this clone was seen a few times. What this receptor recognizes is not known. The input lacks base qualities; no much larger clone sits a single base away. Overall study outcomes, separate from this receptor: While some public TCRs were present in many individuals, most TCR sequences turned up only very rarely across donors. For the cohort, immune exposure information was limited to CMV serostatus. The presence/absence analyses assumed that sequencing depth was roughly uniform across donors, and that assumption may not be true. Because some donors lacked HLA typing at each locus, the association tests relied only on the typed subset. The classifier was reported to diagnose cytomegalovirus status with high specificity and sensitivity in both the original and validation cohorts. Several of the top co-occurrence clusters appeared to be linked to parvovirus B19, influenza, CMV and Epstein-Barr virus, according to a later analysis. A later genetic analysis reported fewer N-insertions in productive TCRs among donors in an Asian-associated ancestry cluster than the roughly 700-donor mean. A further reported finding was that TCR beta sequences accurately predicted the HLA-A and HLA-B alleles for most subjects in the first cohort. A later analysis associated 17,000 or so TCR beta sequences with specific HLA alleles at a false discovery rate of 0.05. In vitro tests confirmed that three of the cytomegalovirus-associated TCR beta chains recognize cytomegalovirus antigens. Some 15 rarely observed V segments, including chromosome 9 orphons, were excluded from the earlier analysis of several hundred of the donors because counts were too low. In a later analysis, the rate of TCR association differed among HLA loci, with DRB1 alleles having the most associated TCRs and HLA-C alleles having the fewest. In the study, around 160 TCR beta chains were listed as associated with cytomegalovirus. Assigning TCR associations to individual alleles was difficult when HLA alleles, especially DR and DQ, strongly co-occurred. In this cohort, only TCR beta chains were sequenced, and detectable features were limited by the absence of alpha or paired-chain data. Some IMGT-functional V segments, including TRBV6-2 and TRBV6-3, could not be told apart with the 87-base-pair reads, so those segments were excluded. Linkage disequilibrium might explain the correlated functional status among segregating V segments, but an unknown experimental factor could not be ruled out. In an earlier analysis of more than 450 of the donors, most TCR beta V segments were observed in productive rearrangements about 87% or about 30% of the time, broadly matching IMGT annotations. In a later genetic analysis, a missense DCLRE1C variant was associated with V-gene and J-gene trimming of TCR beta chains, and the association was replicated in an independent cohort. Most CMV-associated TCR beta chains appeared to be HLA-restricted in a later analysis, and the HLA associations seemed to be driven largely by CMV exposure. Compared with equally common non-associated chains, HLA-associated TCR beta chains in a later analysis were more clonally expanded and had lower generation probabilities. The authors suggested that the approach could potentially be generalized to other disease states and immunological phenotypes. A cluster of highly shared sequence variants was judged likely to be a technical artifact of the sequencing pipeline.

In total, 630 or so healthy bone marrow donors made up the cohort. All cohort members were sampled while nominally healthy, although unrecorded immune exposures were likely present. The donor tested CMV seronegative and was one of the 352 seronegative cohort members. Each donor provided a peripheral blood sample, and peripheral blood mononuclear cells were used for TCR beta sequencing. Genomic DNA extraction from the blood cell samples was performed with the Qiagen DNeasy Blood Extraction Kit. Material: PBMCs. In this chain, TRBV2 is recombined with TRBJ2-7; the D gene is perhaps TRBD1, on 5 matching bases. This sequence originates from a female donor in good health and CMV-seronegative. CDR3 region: CASSVQAGSYEQYF. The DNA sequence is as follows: TGTGCCAGCAGTGTTCAGGCAGGGTCCTACGAGCAGTACTTC.